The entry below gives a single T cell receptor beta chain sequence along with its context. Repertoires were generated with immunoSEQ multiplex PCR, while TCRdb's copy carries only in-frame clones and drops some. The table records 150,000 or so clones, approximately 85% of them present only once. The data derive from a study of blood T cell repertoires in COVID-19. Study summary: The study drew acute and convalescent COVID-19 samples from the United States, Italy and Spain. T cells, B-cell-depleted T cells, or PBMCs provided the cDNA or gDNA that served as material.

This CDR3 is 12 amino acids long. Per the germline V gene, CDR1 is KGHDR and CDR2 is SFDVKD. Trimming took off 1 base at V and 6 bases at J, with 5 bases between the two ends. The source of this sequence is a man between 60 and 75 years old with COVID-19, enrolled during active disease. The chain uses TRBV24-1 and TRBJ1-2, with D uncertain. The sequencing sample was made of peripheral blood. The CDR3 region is CATSDFQDGYTF. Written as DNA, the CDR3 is TGTGCCACCAGTGATTTCCAGGATGGCTACACCTTC.